The 30 T cell receptor beta chains listed next were all sequenced from one sample in a study of blood T cell repertoires in COVID-19. Some clones are missing from TCRdb's copy, which holds only in-frame ones; the method was immunoSEQ multiplex PCR. The table records 300,000 to 350,000 clones, approximately 83% of them present only once. The source material was PBMCs or T cells enriched from blood (not recorded which). All receptors come from a young man who had recovered from COVID-19.

The gene calls are TRBV30 and TRBJ2-7; D not certain. In germline, CDR1 is GTSNPN, CDR2 SVGIG (reference sequence). The germline V and J ends were trimmed by 4 bases and 3 bases, with 7 bases remaining between them. CDR3 length equals 11 residues. CDR3 sequence reads: CAWITLYEQYF. The CDR3 nucleotides read TGTGCCTGGATAACTCTCTACGAGCAGTACTTC.

The chain is built from TRBV10-2 and TRBJ1-1, with 7 positions matching TRBD1. The CDR3 spans 12 residues. CDR1 and CDR2 (germline): WSHSY, SAAADI. Trimming at V came to 10 bases and at J to 1 base, leaving 3 bases not matched to a gene. The CDR3 sequence: CATRTGNTEAFF. The CDR3, as DNA: TGCGCCACGCGGACAGGGAACACTGAAGCTTTCTTT.

The chain uses TRBV11-2 and TRBJ2-2; 7 bases line up with TRBD1. The trim removed 5 bases at V and 1 base at J, leaving 4 bases unmatched. CDR1 and CDR2 (germline): SGHAT, FQNNGV. CDR3 size: 15 residues. CDR3 DNA sequence: TGTGCCAGCAGCATGGACAGGAGGAACACCGGGGAGCTGTTTTTT. Its translation: CASSMDRRNTGELFF.

The chain's CDR3 is CASSPRGGDIAKNIQYF. In DNA form, the CDR3 reads TGTGCCAGCAGTCCAAGGGGCGGGGATATAGCCAAAAACATTCAGTACTTC. The J gene is TRBJ2-4, the V gene TRBV27; D may be TRBD2 (6 bases). The CDR3 contains 17 residues. Trimming pared 5 bases from V and 0 bases from J, leaving 17 bases between. CDR1 and CDR2 (germline): MNHEY, SMNVEV (reference sequence).

The rearrangement links TRBV13 to TRBJ1-3; tentative D call: TRBD1 (5 bases). The ends were cut back, 5 bases at V and 3 bases at J, with 11 bases in the middle. Germline V gene sequence: CDR1 PRHDT, CDR2 FYEKMQ (reference sequence). This CDR3 contains 14 residues. The CDR3 sequence: CASSRGGSGNTIYF. CDR3 nucleotide sequence: TGTGCCAGCAGCCGCGGGGGAAGTGGAAACACCATATATTTT.

The rearrangement joins TRBV18 to TRBJ2-3, with TRBD1 identical over 9 bases. With 5 bases clipped from V and 4 bases from J, the junction kept 10 bases outside the gene matches. CDR3 length: 16 amino acids. Germline CDR1 and CDR2: KGHSH and LQKENI. CDR3 amino acids: CASSTDRGAGPDTQYF. In nucleotides, the CDR3 is TGTGCCAGCTCAACGGACAGGGGCGCCGGCCCAGATACGCAGTATTTT.

The chain couples TRBV19 to TRBJ2-3; TRBD2 is a possible D gene (6 bases). Germline V lookup: CDR1 LNHDA, CDR2 SQIVND (reference sequence). The ends were cut back, 6 bases at V and 2 bases at J, with 12 bases in the middle. The CDR3 extends over 14 amino acids. CDR3 protein: CASSGRDFTDTQYF. The CDR3 region has the DNA TGTGCCAGTAGCGGACGGGACTTCACAGATACGCAGTATTTT.

The V and J genes are TRBV6-5 and TRBJ1-4, with 9 bases aligning to TRBD1. Germline V gives CDR1 MNHEY, CDR2 SVGAGI. Trimming removed 4 bases from V and 7 bases from J; junction bases left unmatched: 10. The CDR3 extends over 16 amino acids. CDR3 sequence: CASSLDRGPGVEKLFF. The CDR3 DNA sequence: TGTGCCAGCAGTTTGGACAGGGGCCCGGGTGTTGAAAAACTGTTTTTT.

The chain carries TRBV2 and TRBJ1-2; 7 bases fit TRBD1. Losses at the gene ends were 4 bases for V and 1 base for J; bases not matched to a gene: 6. The V gene's germline CDR1 is SNHLY and CDR2 FYNNEI. The CDR3 has 15 residues. The CDR3 sequence: CASSVRQGVNYGYTF. Written as DNA, the CDR3 is TGTGCCAGCAGTGTAAGGCAGGGGGTTAACTATGGCTACACCTTC. The variable domain in full, completed from reference TRBV2 and TRBJ1-2, reads EPEVTQTPSHQVTQMGQEVILRCVPISNHLYFYWYRQILGQKVEFLVSFYNNEISEKSEIFDDQFSVERPDGSNFTLKIRSTKLEDSAMYFCASSVRQGVNYGYTFGSGTRLTVV.

This chain links TRBV19 with TRBJ2-2, with a possible D match to TRBD1 (6 bases). The length of the CDR3 is 16 residues. V lost 1 base, J lost 1 base, and 10 bases lay in between. In germline, CDR1 is LNHDA, CDR2 SQIVND (reference sequence). CDR3 loop: CASSIGGTLNTGELFF. The CDR3 DNA reads TGTGCCAGTAGTATAGGGGGGACATTGAACACCGGGGAGCTGTTTTTT.

The chain recombines TRBV12-3 or TRBV12-4 with TRBJ2-7, with D maybe TRBD2 (5 bases). Trimming took off 8 bases at V and 6 bases at J, with 11 bases between the two ends. The CDR3 extends over 11 amino acids. CDR3 loop: CASSGGFEQYF. CDR3 nucleotides: TGTGCCAGCTCCGGAGGATTCGAGCAGTACTTC.

This sequence joins TRBV7-2 and TRBJ1-5, with D maybe TRBD1 (6 bases). V was cut by 3 bases and J by 7 bases, with 10 bases left in between. Germline CDR1 reads SGHTA; CDR2 reads FQGNSA. CDR3 length: 13 amino acids. The CDR3 DNA reads TGTGCCAGCAGCTTGGGGGGGGGCCAGCCCCAGCATTTT. Amino acid sequence: CASSLGGGQPQHF.

A remark on this clone: This CDR3 is also generated by other DNA sequences in the sample. CDR3 sequence: CASSKQGSETQYF. The CDR3 DNA reads TGTGCCAGTAGTAAACAGGGCTCGGAGACCCAGTACTTC. The gene calls are TRBV19 and TRBJ2-5, with D possibly TRBD1 on 6 matching bases. V was pared by 4 bases and J by 5 bases, with 11 bases between. CDR1 LNHDA and CDR2 SQIVND come from the germline V gene (reference sequence). The CDR3 loop spans 13 amino acids.

The V call is TRBV2, the J call TRBJ2-3; possible D gene TRBD1, 5 bases. The CDR3 runs 15 residues. Trimming removed 7 bases at V and 0 bases at J, with 14 bases between. Germline CDR1 SNHLY, CDR2 FYNNEI. CDR3 coding DNA: TGTGCCAGCAACGAAGGGCAGGGAAGCACAGATACGCAGTATTTT. It codes for CASNEGQGSTDTQYF.

In this sample, this clone turned up once. The CDR3: CASSPPRTGKVNTEAFF. The CDR3 DNA reads as TGTGCCAGCAGTCCGCCACGGACAGGGAAAGTGAACACTGAAGCTTTCTTT. The V and J genes are TRBV6-6 and TRBJ1-1; the match to TRBD1 covers 8 bases. Trimming took 5 bases from V and 0 from J; bases not matched to a gene: 11. The germline gives CDR1 MNHNY, CDR2 SVGAGI (reference sequence). This CDR3 is 17 amino acids long.

This clone was counted between two and nine times. The rearrangement joins TRBV7-2 to TRBJ2-7, with TRBD2 as a possible D gene (6 bases). Germline-derived CDR1 and CDR2 are SGHTA and FQGNSA. This CDR3 comprises 15 residues. Between the trimmed V and J ends, which lost 7 bases and 2 bases, there was a span of 18 bases. DNA for the CDR3: TGTGCCAGCACGGCTGGGGGGACCGTAACCTACGAGCAGTACTTC. Protein: CASTAGGTVTYEQYF.

The V gene is TRBV2, the J gene TRBJ1-2; 10 bases are a match to TRBD1. The trim removed 4 bases at V and 3 bases at J, leaving 20 bases unmatched. The CDR3 has 20 residues. CDR1 SNHLY and CDR2 FYNNEI come from the germline V gene. In nucleotides, the CDR3 is TGTGCCAGCAGTGGGGCAAAACCCGGGACAGGGGTTGATTTCGACTATGGCTACACCTTC. As protein: CASSGAKPGTGVDFDYGYTF.

V gene TRBV3-1 (or the pseudogene TRBV3-2) combines with J gene TRBJ1-1, with D perhaps TRBD1 (6 bases). Trimming removed 0 bases from V and 11 bases from J, with 19 bases in between. The CDR3 is 15 residues long. From germline, CDR1 is LGHDT and CDR2 YNNKEL (reference sequence). The CDR3 reads CASSQDIITGKAAFF. CDR3 coding DNA: TGTGCCAGCAGCCAAGATATCATAACAGGGAAAGCGGCTTTCTTT.

This clone appeared once. This rearrangement joins TRBV6-1 to TRBJ1-2; D is unresolved. Trimming pared 0 bases from V and 8 bases from J, leaving 10 bases between. The length of the CDR3 is 13 residues. The germline CDR1 and CDR2 sequences are MNHNS and SASEGT. CDR3 amino acids: CASSEARGTGYTF. The CDR3 DNA is TGTGCCAGCAGTGAAGCGCGGGGTACCGGCTACACCTTC.

The chain carries TRBV12-3 or TRBV12-4 and TRBJ2-5; TRBD2 might be the D (5 bases). This CDR3 is built from 13 residues. V gave up 5 bases and J gave up 7 bases, with 14 bases separating them. CDR3 in amino acids: CASSGYNAGTQYF. Here the CDR3 DNA reads TGTGCCAGCAGTGGATATAATGCGGGGACCCAGTACTTC.

The chain uses TRBV27 and TRBJ1-2, with D unresolved. Germline loops: CDR1 MNHEY, CDR2 SMNVEV (reference sequence). Trimming stripped 2 bases from V and 3 bases from J, with 13 bases between. The CDR3 contains 15 residues. The chain's CDR3 is CASSLLDPADYGYTF. The DNA for the CDR3 is TGTGCCAGCAGTTTACTAGACCCCGCTGACTATGGCTACACCTTC.

The chain uses TRBV6-5 and TRBJ1-5; a possible D gene is TRBD1 (6 bases). This CDR3 region has 13 residues. Trimming took off 5 bases at V and 2 bases at J, with 7 bases between the two ends. Germline values: CDR1 MNHEY, CDR2 SVGAGI. In DNA form, the CDR3 reads TGTGCCAGCAGTCACAGGGGCAATCAGCCCCAGCATTTT. Its translation: CASSHRGNQPQHF.

This sequence joins TRBV24-1 and TRBJ2-5; 11 nucleotides line up with TRBD2. Germline CDR1 is KGHDR and CDR2 is SFDVKD. CDR3 length equals 20 residues. V lost 4 bases and J lost 0; bases outside the gene matches: 15. In DNA form, the CDR3 reads TGTGCCACCAGTGACTTCGGGGGAATGGCTAGCGGGGGGTACCAAGAGACCCAGTACTTC. Residues: CATSDFGGMASGGYQETQYF.

DNA for the CDR3: TGCAGTGCTAGTCTTGGCAGGGTGGATGAGCAGTTCTTC. Its protein is CSASLGRVDEQFF. The V gene is TRBV20-1, the J gene TRBJ2-1; D might be TRBD1 (5 bases). The CDR3 contains 13 residues. The V and J ends lost 3 bases and 8 bases respectively, with 14 bases between them. Germline lookup yields CDR1 DFQATT and CDR2 SNEGSKA (reference sequence).

This chain connects TRBV10-3 to TRBJ1-2, with no clear D. The CDR3 spans 13 residues. The germline V and J ends were trimmed by 6 bases and 8 bases, with 16 bases remaining between them. The germline gives CDR1 ENHRY, CDR2 SYGVKD. The CDR3 region has the DNA TGTGCCATCAGCCTCGACGGGAGGAACGGCTACACCTTC. Protein: CAISLDGRNGYTF.

This sequence joins TRBV5-6 and TRBJ2-1; TRBD2 matches at 15 bases. This CDR3 spans 18 amino acids. Per the germline V gene, CDR1 is SGHDT and CDR2 is YYEEEE. The J segment lost 2 bases and the V segment lost 0 bases, leaving 3 bases of the junction unmatched. The CDR3 region is CASSLVGLAGGAYNEQFF. CDR3 nucleotide sequence: TGTGCCAGCAGCTTGGTTGGACTAGCGGGAGGGGCCTACAATGAGCAGTTCTTC. The complete variable domain, with remaining parts taken from reference TRBV5-6 and TRBJ2-1, reads DAGVTQSPTHLIKTRGQQVTLRCSPKSGHDTVSWYQQALGQGPQFIFQYYEEEERQRGNFPDRFSGHQFPNYSSELNVNALLLGDSALYLCASSLVGLAGGAYNEQFFGPGTRLTVL.

This rearrangement joins TRBV7-3 to TRBJ2-2; 9 bases are shared with TRBD1. V lost 6 bases to trimming and J lost 3 bases; unmatched junction nucleotides: 2. The germline V gene has CDR1 SGHTA and CDR2 FQGTGA. The CDR3 length is 14 residues. The CDR3 protein is CASSRDRDTGELFF. The CDR3 DNA is TGTGCCAGCAGTCGGGACAGGGACACCGGGGAGCTGTTTTTT. The full variable domain, in which reference TRBV7-3 and TRBJ2-2 provide the parts outside the CDR3, is GAGVSQTPSNKVTEKGKYVELRCDPISGHTALYWYRQSLGQGPEFLIYFQGTGAADDSGLPNDRFFAVRPEGSVSTLKIQRTERGDSAVYLCASSRDRDTGELFFGEGSRLTVL.

This chain uses TRBV7-9 with TRBJ1-2; D may be TRBD1 (6 bases). V was cut by 3 bases and J by 5 bases, with 13 bases left in between. Germline CDR1 and CDR2: SEHNR and FQNEAQ (reference sequence). This CDR3 has 14 amino acids. Written as DNA, the CDR3 is TGTGCCAGCAGCTTTCCTGACAGGACTTATGGCTACACCTTC. Its protein is CASSFPDRTYGYTF.

This chain connects TRBV7-2 to TRBJ2-3; TRBD2 aligns across 13 bases. CDR1 and CDR2 (germline): SGHTA, FQGNSA. This CDR3 spans 15 amino acids. Trimming removed 5 bases from V and 3 bases from J; junction bases left unmatched: 2. The CDR3 region is CASSQGLAGTDTQYF. The CDR3 DNA is TGTGCCAGCAGCCAGGGACTAGCGGGGACAGATACGCAGTATTTT.

This clone was counted a few times. This sample includes further DNA sequences coding for the same CDR3. The chain employs TRBV6-5 and TRBJ1-2; tentatively, D is TRBD1 (6 bases). CDR3 length: 13 amino acids. Trimming took off 6 bases at V and 1 base at J, with 9 bases between the two ends. The V gene's germline CDR1 is MNHEY and CDR2 SVGAGI. The CDR3 region has the DNA TGTGCCAGCAGACAACAGGGTAACTATGGCTACACCTTC. Protein product: CASRQQGNYGYTF.